This T cell receptor beta chain was identified in a study of T cells after posttransplantation cyclophosphamide. General observations from the study: Later post-transplant blood repertoires were often dominated by donor CD8+ memory clones.

This clone came up many times. The antigen remains unidentified. Busulfan-fludarabine conditioning, marrow transplant, and cyclophosphamide on days +3 and +4 were administered. Sequenced by immunoSEQ multiplex PCR; TCRdb stores in-frame clones only, minus some. The sample contains about 8,000 clones, none occurring once; 8% to 13% lies in the top ten. CDR3 length: 13 amino acids. Germline V CDR1 and CDR2: SGHAT, FQNNGV. The V end lost 3 bases, the J end lost 6 bases, and 10 bases lay between the germline ends. The sequence derives from a female patient in her 50s who received an allogeneic stem cell transplant from a related donor, was CMV-positive, and had no GVHD. Some of the T cells may derive from the graft donor. Sequencing was performed on PBMCs, taken after allogeneic stem cell transplant with posttransplant cyclophosphamide. This chain connects TRBV11-2 to TRBJ2-3; D possibly corresponds to TRBD1 (6 bases). This CDR3 is CASSFAGADTQYF. CDR3 nucleotide sequence: TGTGCCAGCAGCTTCGCAGGGGCGGATACGCAGTATTTT.